Presented here are 24 T cell receptor beta chains from one specimen sequenced in a study of T-cell memory formation after mild COVID-19. TCRdb reprocessed the 5' RACE reads via MiXCR and lists one record per CDR3 protein. This table has approximately 400,000 distinct CDR3 sequences, about a sixth appearing once. Sequenced sample: PBMCs or a T cell subset sorted from them (not recorded which). Receptors were obtained from a man between 18 and 29 years old who had mild COVID-19 (a few samples of this study predate the infection). Cell type and time point are not known.

The chain links TRBV10-1 to TRBJ1-1; 8 bases line up with TRBD1. V lost 6 bases and J lost 5; bases outside the gene matches: 8. Germline V gives CDR1 WNHNN, CDR2 SYGVQD (reference sequence). This CDR3 has 14 amino acids. The CDR3 protein is CASRIHRGETEAFF. The CDR3 DNA is TGCGCCAGCAGGATTCACAGGGGGGAGACTGAAGCTTTCTTT.

This rearrangement joins TRBV2 to TRBJ2-5, with 8 bases identical to TRBD1. The CDR3 has 14 amino acids. Germline CDR1 and CDR2: SNHLY and FYNNEI. Trimming took 4 bases from V and 5 from J; bases not matched to a gene: 6. The CDR3 loop is CASSGDRPRETQYF. The CDR3, as DNA: TGTGCCAGCAGTGGGGACAGGCCCCGGGAGACCCAGTACTTC. The full variable domain, completed using reference TRBV2 and TRBJ2-5, is EPEVTQTPSHQVTQMGQEVILRCVPISNHLYFYWYRQILGQKVEFLVSFYNNEISEKSEIFDDQFSVERPDGSNFTLKIRSTKLEDSAMYFCASSGDRPRETQYFGPGTRLLVL.

The CDR3 sequence is CASSERDSRTGELFF. In nucleotides, the CDR3 is TGTGCCAGCAGCGAAAGAGACAGTCGGACCGGGGAGCTGTTTTTT. The rearrangement joins TRBV9 to TRBJ2-2; perhaps TRBD1 as D (5 bases). Trimming pared 3 bases from V and 5 bases from J, leaving 14 bases between. CDR3 length: 15 amino acids. CDR1 SGDLS and CDR2 YYNGEE come from the germline V gene.

The chain joins TRBV5-1 to TRBJ1-3; D is uncertain. Trimming left V 0 bases short and J 3 bases short, with 13 bases between. The CDR3 length is 16 residues. The germline CDR1 and CDR2 sequences are SGHRS and YFSETQ. The CDR3 reads CASSLGSSPLGNTIYF. CDR3 sequence (DNA): TGCGCCAGCAGCTTGGGCTCCTCTCCTCTTGGAAACACCATATATTTT.

The chain has TRBV12-3 or TRBV12-4 and TRBJ2-1, with D possibly TRBD1 on 5 matching bases. The CDR3 runs 13 residues. Trimming removed 2 bases from V and 7 bases from J, with 9 bases in between. The CDR3 sequence: CASSLLRVNEQFF. The CDR3 DNA follows: TGTGCCAGCAGTTTACTCAGGGTTAATGAGCAGTTCTTC.

This CDR3 is CASSQDGGLNNQPQHF. Here the CDR3 DNA reads TGCGCCAGCAGCCAAGACGGCGGACTGAACAATCAGCCCCAGCATTTT. This rearrangement joins TRBV4-1 to TRBJ1-5; D is ambiguous. Trimming pared 0 bases from V and 3 bases from J, leaving 12 bases between. Germline CDR1 is MGHRA and CDR2 is YSYEKL. This CDR3 has 16 amino acids.

The table lists this clonotype with many counts. The V call is TRBV7-7, the J call TRBJ2-7; 10 bases fit TRBD2. The V gene's germline CDR1 is SSHAT and CDR2 FNYEAQ (reference sequence). The CDR3 contains 17 residues. The CDR3 spells CASSLARTSGGYREQYV. CDR3 DNA: TGTGCTAGCAGCTTAGCTCGGACTAGCGGAGGGTATCGAGAGCAGTACGTC.

This clonotype was recorded a few times. The rearrangement uses TRBV6-5 and TRBJ1-5; unclear D gene. The CDR3 extends over 16 amino acids. Germline assignment: CDR1 MNHEY and CDR2 SVGAGI. V gave up 6 bases and J gave up 2 bases, with 17 bases separating them. The CDR3 coding sequence is TGTGCCAGCAGCCGAGGCCTCGGGGAGGGCAATCAGCCCCAGCATTTT. Protein sequence: CASSRGLGEGNQPQHF.

This sequence joins TRBV20-1 and TRBJ2-2; 9 nucleotides agree with TRBD1. V lost 0 bases to trimming and J lost 4 bases; unmatched junction nucleotides: 6. This CDR3 has 16 residues. Germline CDR1 DFQATT, CDR2 SNEGSKA (reference sequence). In nucleotides, the CDR3 is TGCAGTGCTAGAGATCTCAGGACAGGGGCCACCGGGGAGCTGTTTTTT. Protein product: CSARDLRTGATGELFF.

The chain employs TRBV12-3 or TRBV12-4 and TRBJ1-1; D call uncertain. Trimming stripped 2 bases from V and 7 bases from J, with 5 bases between. The CDR3 extends over 11 amino acids. Here the CDR3 DNA reads TGTGCCAGCAGTTTATTCCGTGAAGCTTTCTTT. Protein sequence: CASSLFREAFF.

This clonotype was detected a few times. This chain links TRBV20-1 with TRBJ2-1; the D call may be TRBD1 or TRBD2 (5 bases each). The CDR3 is 10 amino acids. Per germline, CDR1 DFQATT and CDR2 SNEGSKA (reference sequence). CDR3 residues: CRTGASEQFF. In DNA, the CDR3 is TGCAGGACCGGGGCCAGTGAGCAGTTCTTC.

This clonotype was counted between two and nine times. V usage is TRBV3-1 and J usage is TRBJ1-2; 7 nucleotides align to TRBD1. The V gene's germline CDR1 is LGHDT and CDR2 YNNKEL (reference sequence). The V gene end was trimmed by 2 bases and the J gene end by 6 bases; junction bases not matched to a gene: 3. The CDR3 totals 13 residues. CDR3 bases: TGTGCCAGCAGCCAAAGACAGGGCCATGGCTACACCTTC. This translates into CASSQRQGHGYTF.

The chain combines TRBV5-1 with TRBJ2-1; the match to TRBD2 covers 7 bases. The CDR3 is 14 amino acids. Germline loops: CDR1 SGHRS, CDR2 YFSETQ. The junction had 6 bases not matched to a gene; V was cut back by 4 bases and J by 5 bases. The CDR3 nucleotides read TGCGCCAGCAGCACTAGCGTGGGGAACAATGAGCAGTTCTTC. It encodes CASSTSVGNNEQFF.

At least ten counts were recorded for this clonotype. The chain has TRBV7-2 and TRBJ1-6; D is uncertain. Deletions cut 2 bases from V and 5 bases from J, with 10 bases between. Germline V gives CDR1 SGHTA, CDR2 FQGNSA. This CDR3 spans 15 amino acids. The CDR3 DNA sequence: TGTGCCAGCAGCTTACGGTCTGCGAATAATTCACCCCTCCACTTT. This gives the protein CASSLRSANNSPLHF.

The chain links TRBV7-6 to TRBJ2-7, with D perhaps matching TRBD2 (5 bases). CDR3 length: 14 amino acids. V lost 0 bases to trimming and J lost 6 bases, with 12 bases between them. Per germline, CDR1 SGHVS and CDR2 FNYEAQ. CDR3 in DNA: TGTGCCAGCAGCTTAGCGCCTAGCACCTCCGAGCAGTACTTC. This encodes CASSLAPSTSEQYF.

This clonotype was recorded a few times. V gene TRBV6-5 combines with J gene TRBJ1-5, with 9 positions matching TRBD1. Germline CDR1 reads MNHEY; CDR2 reads SVGAGI. V lost 2 bases, J lost 3 bases, and 14 bases stayed unmatched. The CDR3 is made up of 19 amino acids. The CDR3 protein is CASSYRQGVAWLANQPQHF. The CDR3 nucleotides read TGTGCCAGCAGTTACAGACAGGGGGTGGCTTGGCTGGCCAATCAGCCCCAGCATTTT.

This rearrangement joins TRBV7-9 to TRBJ2-7; 9 nucleotides match TRBD1. J gave up 6 bases and V 4 bases, and 7 bases lay outside the gene matches. The CDR3 loop spans 14 amino acids. Germline V gene lookup returns CDR1 SEHNR and CDR2 FQNEAQ (reference sequence). CDR3 nucleotide sequence: TGTGCCAGCAGCTCCGTTACAGGGGGCTTCGAGCAGTACGTC. Translating it yields CASSSVTGGFEQYV.

The J gene is TRBJ1-1, the V gene TRBV20-1, with a tentative D call TRBD1 (6 bases). CDR1 is DFQATT, CDR2 SNEGSKA, per germline (reference sequence). Trimming took 3 bases from V and 11 from J, leaving 13 bases between them. The CDR3 totals 11 residues. CDR3 region: CSAREQGSAFF. CDR3 nucleotides: TGCAGTGCTAGGGAACAGGGTAGTGCTTTCTTT.

In its sample, this clonotype was seen a few times. The rearrangement links TRBV24-1 to TRBJ2-2; the D is unclear. Germline-derived CDR1 and CDR2 are KGHDR and SFDVKD. The CDR3 sequence is 15 residues long. V lost 3 bases and J 2 bases, leaving 9 bases between the germline ends. Here the CDR3 reads CATSDIIANTGELFF. As DNA, the CDR3 is TGTGCCACCAGTGATATAATCGCCAACACCGGGGAGCTGTTTTTT.

This sequence joins TRBV12-5 and TRBJ2-3; D is undetermined. The CDR3 has 12 residues. CDR1 and CDR2 from the germline V gene are LGHNT and FRNRAP. V was trimmed by 2 bases and J by 4 bases, leaving 4 bases between them. This chain's CDR3 is CASGLIADTQYF. The CDR3 coding sequence is TGTGCTAGTGGTTTGATTGCAGATACGCAGTATTTT. The full variable domain, in which reference TRBV12-5 and TRBJ2-3 provide the parts outside the CDR3, is DARVTQTPRHKVTEMGQEVTMRCQPILGHNTVFWYRQTMMQGLELLAYFRNRAPLDDSGMPKDRFSAEMPDATLATLKIQPSEPRDSAVYFCASGLIADTQYFGPGTRLTVL.

The rearrangement uses TRBV6-6 and TRBJ1-5; D gene unclear. The CDR3 is 12 amino acids. Trimming removed 6 bases at V and 3 bases at J, with 6 bases between. Looked up from germline, CDR1 is MNHNY and CDR2 is SVGAGI (reference sequence). The CDR3: CASRHLNQPQHF. The CDR3 nucleotides read TGTGCCAGCAGACACCTCAATCAGCCCCAGCATTTT.

This clonotype came up many times. The rearrangement uses TRBV20-1 and TRBJ1-1, with 7 nucleotides matching TRBD1. The germline CDR1 and CDR2 sequences are DFQATT and SNEGSKA (reference sequence). The CDR3 contains 13 residues. Trimming removed 6 bases from V and 3 bases from J; junction bases left unmatched: 7. The CDR3 spells CSARSDRDTEAFF. CDR3 in DNA: TGCAGTGCCCGCAGTGACAGGGACACTGAAGCTTTCTTT.

This clonotype was seen more than once but under ten times. The chain carries TRBV5-1 and TRBJ2-2; a possible D gene is TRBD2 (5 bases). V was pared by 4 bases and J by 6 bases, with 16 bases between. Germline V gene sequence: CDR1 SGHRS, CDR2 YFSETQ. The CDR3 runs 15 residues. For the CDR3, the DNA is TGCGCCAGCAGCGCCGGGGTCCCCCTACCCGGGGAGCTGTTTTTT. It yields the protein CASSAGVPLPGELFF.

This clonotype occurred a few times. V and J are TRBV28 and TRBJ2-5; D may be TRBD2 (6 bases). The CDR3 spans 15 residues. Trimming removed 5 bases at V and 0 bases at J, with 13 bases between. The germline CDR1 and CDR2 sequences are MDHEN and SYDVKM. The CDR3 is CASSTSGRYQETQYF. CDR3 DNA: TGTGCCAGCAGTACATCTGGGAGGTACCAAGAGACCCAGTACTTC. Supplemented by reference TRBV28 and TRBJ2-5, the full variable domain reads DVKVTQSSRYLVKRTGEKVFLECVQDMDHENMFWYRQDPGLGLRLIYFSYDVKMKEKGDIPEGYSVSREKKERFSLILESASTNQTSMYLCASSTSGRYQETQYFGPGTRLLVL.